These 11 T cell receptor beta chains were sequenced from one sample in a study of blood T cell repertoires in COVID-19. Profiling relied on immunoSEQ multiplex PCR, and the TCRdb table lists in-frame clones only, not all of them. This table holds some 130,000 clones, around 90% found once. The sample was peripheral blood. These receptors were obtained from a man between 45 and 60 years old with active COVID-19.

V and J are TRBV5-1 and TRBJ1-1, with TRBD1 matching 8 bases. CDR3 length: 14 amino acids. Trimming took 3 bases from V and 5 from J; bases not matched to a gene: 6. Germline CDR1 SGHRS, CDR2 YFSETQ. CDR3 sequence reads: CASSSRQGRTEAFF. CDR3 DNA sequence: TGCGCCAGCAGCTCCCGACAGGGGAGGACTGAAGCTTTCTTT. The full variable domain, rest sourced from reference TRBV5-1 and TRBJ1-1, is KAGVTQTPRYLIKTRGQQVTLSCSPISGHRSVSWYQQTPGQGLQFLFEYFSETQRNKGNFPGRFSGRQFSNSRSEMNVSTLELGDSALYLCASSSRQGRTEAFFGQGTRLTVV.

This chain joins TRBV5-1 and TRBJ2-1, with 12 bases matching TRBD1. CDR1 is SGHRS and CDR2 is YFSETQ in the germline V gene. The ends lost 4 bases at V and 7 bases at J; junction bases unmatched: 6. The CDR3 totals 15 residues. The CDR3 protein is CASSGGTGGYNEQFF. CDR3 sequence (DNA): TGCGCCAGCAGCGGGGGGACAGGGGGCTATAATGAGCAGTTCTTC.

The V and J genes are TRBV29-1 and TRBJ1-1, with TRBD1 identical over 7 bases. With V trimmed by 7 bases and J by 1 base, 6 bases remained unmatched. Germline values: CDR1 SQVTM, CDR2 ANQGSEA. The CDR3 is 13 residues long. In DNA form, the CDR3 reads TGCAGCGGAGAGGGACAGCAGAACACTGAAGCTTTCTTT. This sequence encodes CSGEGQQNTEAFF.

The chain combines TRBV6-1 with TRBJ2-5, with 12 bases lining up with TRBD2. Germline values: CDR1 MNHNS, CDR2 SASEGT. J was trimmed by 1 base and V by 4 bases; bases with no gene match: 10. The length of the CDR3 is 18 residues. CDR3: CASSGKPGLAGIQETQYF. Here the CDR3 DNA reads TGTGCCAGCAGTGGTAAACCGGGACTAGCGGGTATCCAAGAGACCCAGTACTTC.

The chain couples TRBV21-1 to TRBJ2-7; TRBD2, the table's D call, was not compared with the DNA. TRBV21-1 is described as a pseudogene. The CDR3 consists of 14 residues. This CDR3 is CASPLELKWYEQYF. CDR3 bases: TGTGCCAGCCCATTAGAGTTAAAGTGGTACGAGCAGTACTTC.

The chain has TRBV20-1 and TRBJ2-2; TRBD2 aligns across 10 bases. This CDR3 is 15 amino acids long. V trimming: 3 bases; J trimming: 7 bases; junction bases outside the gene matches: 8. From germline, CDR1 is DFQATT and CDR2 SNEGSKA (reference sequence). CDR3 residues: CSASQREGHGGELFF. DNA of the CDR3: TGCAGTGCTAGTCAGCGGGAGGGCCATGGCGGGGAGCTGTTTTTT.

The chain uses TRBV11-3 and TRBJ2-1; 8 bases fit TRBD1. Trimming cost V 3 bases and J 15 bases; bases outside gene matches: 7. CDR3 length: 12 amino acids. CDR1 and CDR2 from the germline V gene are SGHNT and YENEEA. The DNA for the CDR3 is TGTGCCAGCAGCTTTGAGACAGGGGTAATGTTCTTC. Amino acid sequence: CASSFETGVMFF. Full variable domain (outside the CDR3, taken from reference TRBV11-3 and TRBJ2-1): EAGVVQSPRYKIIEKKQPVAFWCNPISGHNTLYWYLQNLGQGPELLIRYENEEAVDDSQLPKDRFSAERLKGVDSTLKIQPAELGDSAVYLCASSFETGVMFFGPGTRLTVL.

The V gene is TRBV10-2, the J gene TRBJ2-2; the match to TRBD1 covers 8 bases. Germline V gives CDR1 WSHSY, CDR2 SAAADI. Germline trimming cut 6 bases from V and 5 bases from J; bases unmatched to any gene: 5. The CDR3 length is 14 residues. The CDR3 loop is CASRGRGLTGELFF. The DNA of the CDR3 is TGCGCCAGCAGGGGCAGGGGGCTAACCGGGGAGCTGTTTTTT.

The chain carries TRBV3-1 (or the pseudogene TRBV3-2) and TRBJ2-5; 11 bases are a match to TRBD2. The ends lost 4 bases at V and 5 bases at J; junction bases unmatched: 9. The germline V gene encodes CDR1 LGHDT and CDR2 YNNKEL (reference sequence). The CDR3 sequence is 16 residues long. The CDR3, as DNA: TGTGCCAGCAGCCCCGTTAGCGGGGGGGCGAGGGAGACCCAGTACTTC. It encodes CASSPVSGGARETQYF.

The rearrangement links TRBV6-5 to TRBJ2-5; D remains unclear. The germline V and J ends were trimmed by 0 bases and 1 base, with 6 bases remaining between them. The germline V gene has CDR1 MNHEY and CDR2 SVGAGI. The CDR3 loop spans 14 amino acids. For the CDR3, the DNA is TGTGCCAGCAGTTACTCGGCAGGCCAAGAGACCCAGTACTTC. It is translated as CASSYSAGQETQYF.

This sequence joins TRBV4-1 and TRBJ1-1; 9 bases align to TRBD1. CDR1 is MGHRA and CDR2 is YSYEKL in the germline V gene. V gave up 2 bases and J gave up 3 bases; unmatched junction bases: 4. This CDR3 has 15 amino acids. The CDR3 reads CASSQLRDRDTEAFF. The CDR3 bases are TGCGCCAGCAGCCAACTACGGGACAGGGACACTGAAGCTTTCTTT.